These 17 T cell receptor beta chains were all obtained from the same sample, sequenced in a study of blood T cells in healthy people across ages. It was with a sample-barcoded 5' primer and a J-beta primer mix that a second PCR of about 7 to 12 cycles was run. MiXCR, run by TCRdb on the 5' RACE reads, gives a single entry per CDR3 protein. This sample carries 730,000 or so distinct CDR3 sequences, more than 40% of them seen once, and the ten largest clones take approximately 22%. Material for sequencing was blood. Receptor source: a woman in her sixties in good health.

This clonotype came up a few times. The genes are TRBV2 and TRBJ1-2; possibly TRBD1 for D (5 bases). V was shortened by 3 bases and J by 7 bases, with 15 bases between the two germline ends. The CDR3 sequence is 14 residues long. Germline V gene data show CDR1 as SNHLY and CDR2 as FYNNEI. CDR3 nucleotides: TGTGCCAGCAGTGAGATGGGGGGTGCAGTTGGCTACACCTTC. It yields the protein CASSEMGGAVGYTF.

The V and J genes are TRBV10-3 and TRBJ1-4; 8 nucleotides align to TRBD1. CDR3 length: 13 amino acids. J was trimmed by 7 bases and V by 5 bases; bases with no gene match: 3. The germline V gene has CDR1 ENHRY and CDR2 SYGVKD. CDR3 bases: TGTGCCATCAGTATAGACAGGGGTGAAAAACTGTTTTTT. As protein: CAISIDRGEKLFF.

In its sample, this clonotype was seen a few times. The chain is built from TRBV19 and TRBJ2-5; 8 nucleotides line up with TRBD1. V lost 4 bases to trimming and J lost 1 base; unmatched junction nucleotides: 5. Germline lookup yields CDR1 LNHDA and CDR2 SQIVND (reference sequence). The CDR3 contains 15 residues. The CDR3 DNA sequence: TGTGCCAGTAGTACGGGACAGGTAATCCAAGAGACCCAGTACTTC. This codes for CASSTGQVIQETQYF.

This clonotype was counted at least ten times. The chain employs TRBV6-2 or TRBV6-3 and TRBJ2-1, with 11 bases aligning to TRBD2. Germline CDR1 reads MNHEY; CDR2 reads SVGEGT. CDR3 length: 16 residues. With V trimmed by 6 bases and J by 2 bases, 6 bases remained unmatched. The CDR3 DNA is TGTGCCAGCAGACTAGCGGGAGTAGGCACCTACAATGAGCAGTTCTTC. Its protein is CASRLAGVGTYNEQFF.

CDR3 amino acids: CASSEGVPGLRETQYF. CDR3 DNA: TGTGCCAGCAGTGAAGGGGTCCCAGGGCTGAGAGAGACCCAGTACTTC. The genes are TRBV2 and TRBJ2-5, with a tentative D call TRBD1 (5 bases). Trimming cost V 1 base and J 4 bases, with 16 bases left between them. The V gene's germline CDR1 is SNHLY and CDR2 FYNNEI. This CDR3 comprises 16 residues.

Ten or more counts support this clonotype. The rearrangement joins TRBV27 to TRBJ2-1; TRBD2 aligns across 8 bases. The CDR3 totals 16 residues. V lost 7 bases to trimming and J lost 7 bases; unmatched junction nucleotides: 15. Looked up from germline, CDR1 is MNHEY and CDR2 is SMNVEV (reference sequence). The CDR3 DNA sequence: TGTGCCAGCATCCGACTGGCGGGGGGCTACATGAATGAGCAGTTCTTC. Translation gives CASIRLAGGYMNEQFF.

The chain carries TRBV12-3 or TRBV12-4 and TRBJ2-2, with D perhaps being TRBD1 or TRBD2 (6 bases each). The CDR3 has 15 residues. With 3 bases removed from V and 4 bases from J, the gap between germline ends came to 12 bases. DNA of the CDR3: TGTGCCAGCAGTTTGGGGGGCCTGAGCACCGGGGAGCTGTTTTTT. Translated: CASSLGGLSTGELFF.

The chain couples TRBV25-1 to TRBJ1-2; D might be TRBD1 (5 bases). This CDR3 is 15 amino acids long. V lost 2 bases, J lost 2 bases, and 12 bases lay in between. CDR1 and CDR2 (germline): MGHDK, SYGVNS. The CDR3 is CASSEGVGGNYGYTF. The CDR3 coding sequence is TGTGCCAGCAGTGAAGGGGTCGGGGGGAACTATGGCTACACCTTC.

This clonotype was detected a few times. The V call is TRBV3-1, the J call TRBJ2-5; maybe TRBD2 (6 bases). This CDR3 spans 12 amino acids. Looked up from germline, CDR1 is LGHDT and CDR2 is YNNKEL (reference sequence). V lost 0 bases, J lost 11 bases, and 10 bases lay in between. The CDR3 region has the DNA TGTGCCAGCAGCCAAGATCTTGGGGGGCAGTACTTC. Residues: CASSQDLGGQYF.

Concerning this clonotype itself: This clone may be a read error of a much larger clone one base away. The rearrangement links TRBV29-1 to TRBJ2-5; 8 positions match TRBD1. Near its end, the DNA agrees better with TRBJ2-1, so the J call may be wrong. The CDR3 has 13 amino acids. The germline gives CDR1 SQVTM, CDR2 ANQGSEA. CDR3: CSALGQGKKTQFF. Written as DNA, the CDR3 is TGCAGCGCCCTAGGACAGGGAAAGAAGACCCAGTTCTTC.

This clonotype was observed a handful of times. The chain couples TRBV29-1 to TRBJ1-6; TRBD1 is a possible D gene (6 bases). The V and J ends lost 5 bases and 0 bases respectively, with 11 bases between them. The CDR3 is made up of 15 amino acids. Germline lookup yields CDR1 SQVTM and CDR2 ANQGSEA. CDR3 residues: CSVTTGSSYNSPLHF. In DNA, the CDR3 is TGCAGCGTTACAACAGGGAGCTCCTATAATTCACCCCTCCACTTT.

This clonotype was detected ten times or more. V gene TRBV6-2 or TRBV6-3 combines with J gene TRBJ2-7; D might be TRBD1 or TRBD2, each matching 5 bases. V lost 1 base, J lost 6 bases, and 7 bases lay in between. CDR1 and CDR2 from the germline V gene are MNHEY and SVGEGT. The CDR3 covers 12 residues. The CDR3 DNA sequence: TGTGCCAGCAGTTACTGGGACGTCGAGCAGTACTTC. Protein: CASSYWDVEQYF.

The rearrangement links TRBV7-2 to TRBJ1-6, with 7 bases matching TRBD1. Germline-derived CDR1 and CDR2 are SGHTA and FQGNSA. J gave up 7 bases and V 1 base, and 4 bases lay outside the gene matches. The CDR3 loop spans 15 amino acids. The CDR3 is CASSLVWGQNSPLHF. The CDR3 DNA sequence: TGTGCCAGCAGCTTAGTTTGGGGACAGAATTCACCCCTCCACTTT.

V is TRBV10-3 and J is TRBJ2-3; 10 bases map to TRBD2. Germline trimming cut 6 bases from V and 3 bases from J; bases unmatched to any gene: 3. There are 14 residues in the CDR3. CDR1 ENHRY and CDR2 SYGVKD come from the germline V gene. CDR3 loop: CAIRLAGLTDTQYF. CDR3 DNA sequence: TGTGCCATCAGACTAGCGGGATTGACAGATACGCAGTATTTT.

The gene calls are TRBV7-8 and TRBJ2-7, with 9 bases lining up with TRBD2. Germline CDR1 SGHVS, CDR2 FQNEAQ. The CDR3 extends over 14 amino acids. Germline trimming cut 7 bases from V and 0 bases from J; bases unmatched to any gene: 4. For the CDR3, the DNA is TGTGCCAGCAACCTAGCGGGGATCTCCTACGAGCAGTACTTC. Encoded protein: CASNLAGISYEQYF.

The CDR3 is CATSETGGRKELFF. The CDR3 bases are TGTGCCACCAGTGAAACCGGGGGAAGGAAAGAGCTGTTTTTT. The V gene is TRBV24-1, the J gene TRBJ2-2, with D possibly TRBD2 on 6 matching bases. CDR1 and CDR2 (germline): KGHDR, SFDVKD. The CDR3 runs 14 residues. Trimming shortened V by 4 bases and J by 11 bases, and 16 bases separated the two germline ends.

The chain carries TRBV20-1 and TRBJ2-4; unclear D gene. The J call may be in error: the DNA end matches TRBJ2-7 better. Germline V gene data show CDR1 as DFQATT and CDR2 as SNEGSKA (reference sequence). The CDR3 runs to 13 residues. DNA for the CDR3: TGCAGTGCTAGAGGTTGGGCATCAGACGAGCAGTACTTC. Protein: CSARGWASDEQYF.